Detailed here is one T cell receptor beta chain. The data belong to a study of blood T cell repertoires in COVID-19. Overall study context: From the United States, Italy and Spain came samples of acute and convalescent COVID-19. PBMCs, B-cell-depleted T cells, or T cells were the source of the cDNA or gDNA that made up the material.

There are 13 residues in the CDR3. Per the germline V gene, CDR1 is LGHDT and CDR2 is YNNKEL (reference sequence). The ends were cut back, 0 bases at V and 7 bases at J, with 9 bases in the middle. Per the original methods: Scientists estimated how many nucleated cells there were by amplifying reference gene primers. Assay used: immunoSEQ multiplex PCR; TCRdb lists only in-frame clones, some missing. V and J calls and clone size are given by that table; D and trimming were obtained from the DNA. The sample shows about 200,000 clones, around nine tenths of them seen only once. What was sequenced was peripheral blood. The J gene is TRBJ1-2, the V gene TRBV3-1 (or the pseudogene TRBV3-2); D is possibly TRBD1 (5 bases). The clonotype originates from a man younger than 30 with active or convalescent COVID-19. CDR3 residues: CASSQDRQGGYTF. CDR3 coding DNA: TGTGCCAGCAGCCAAGATCGGCAGGGTGGCTACACCTTC.